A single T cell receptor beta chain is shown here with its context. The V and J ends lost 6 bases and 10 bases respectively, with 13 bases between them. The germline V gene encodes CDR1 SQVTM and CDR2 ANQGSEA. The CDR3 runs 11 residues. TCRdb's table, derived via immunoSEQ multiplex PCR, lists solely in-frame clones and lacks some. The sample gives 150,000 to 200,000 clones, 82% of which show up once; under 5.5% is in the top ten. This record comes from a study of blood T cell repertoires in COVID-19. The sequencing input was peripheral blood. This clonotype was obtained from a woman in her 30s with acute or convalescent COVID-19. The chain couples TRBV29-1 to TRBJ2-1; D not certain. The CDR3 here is CSVLDSTEQFF. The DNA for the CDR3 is TGCAGCGTCCTCGACTCGACCGAGCAGTTCTTC.